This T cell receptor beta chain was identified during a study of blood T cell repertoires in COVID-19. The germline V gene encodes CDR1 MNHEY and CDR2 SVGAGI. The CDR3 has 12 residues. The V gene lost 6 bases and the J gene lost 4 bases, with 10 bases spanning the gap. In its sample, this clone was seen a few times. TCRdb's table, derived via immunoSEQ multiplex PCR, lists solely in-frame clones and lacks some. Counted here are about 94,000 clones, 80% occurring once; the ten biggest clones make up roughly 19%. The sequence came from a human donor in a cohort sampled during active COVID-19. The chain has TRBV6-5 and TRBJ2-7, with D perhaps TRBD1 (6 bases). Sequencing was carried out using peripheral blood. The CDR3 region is CASRGGRYEQYF. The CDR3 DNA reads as TGTGCCAGCAGAGGGGGTCGTTACGAGCAGTACTTC.